Listed here is a single T cell receptor (beta chain). What it binds is not known. The data were taken from a study of T cell repertoires in cytomegalovirus infection. Study details: Based on public TCR beta signatures, there were indications of CMV infection and of a matching HLA type.

Findings of the study overall: Individuals carrying CMV plus the relevant HLA were identified by cumulative frequency of public TCR beta families.

TCRdb re-called the reads with MiXCR, one entry per CDR3 protein. The sample has around 740,000 distinct CDR3 sequences, roughly 35% seen once; the top ten hold more than 2.5%. Trimming left V 3 bases short and J 8 bases short, with 8 bases between. The CDR3 sequence is 12 residues long. Per the germline V gene, CDR1 is SGHAT and CDR2 is FQDESV (reference sequence). Sequences were obtained from PBMCs. The chain couples TRBV11-1 to TRBJ2-4; TRBD2 might be the D (5 bases). This sequence was found in a human donor in good health (CMV status not recorded). Some clones in this sample may be carry-over from other donors' samples. The CDR3 nucleotides are TGTGCCAGCAGCTTCCAGAGGGACATTCAGTACTTC. This sequence encodes CASSFQRDIQYF. The full variable domain, rest sourced from reference TRBV11-1 and TRBJ2-4, is EAEVAQSPRYKITEKSQAVAFWCDPISGHATLYWYRQILGQGPELLVQFQDESVVDDSQLPKDRFSAERLKGVDSTLKIQPAELGDSAMYLCASSFQRDIQYFGAGTRLSVL.